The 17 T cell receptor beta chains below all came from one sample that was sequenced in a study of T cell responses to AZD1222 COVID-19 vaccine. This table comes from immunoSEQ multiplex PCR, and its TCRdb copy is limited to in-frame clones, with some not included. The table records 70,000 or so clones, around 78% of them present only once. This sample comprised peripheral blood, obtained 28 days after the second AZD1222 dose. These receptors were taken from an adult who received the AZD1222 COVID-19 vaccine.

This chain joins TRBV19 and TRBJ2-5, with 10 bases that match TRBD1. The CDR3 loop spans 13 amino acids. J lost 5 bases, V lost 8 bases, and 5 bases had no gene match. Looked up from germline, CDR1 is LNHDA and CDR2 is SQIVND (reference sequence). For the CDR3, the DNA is TGTGCCAGTCGACAGGGGGCGCGGGAGACCCAGTACTTC. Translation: CASRQGARETQYF.

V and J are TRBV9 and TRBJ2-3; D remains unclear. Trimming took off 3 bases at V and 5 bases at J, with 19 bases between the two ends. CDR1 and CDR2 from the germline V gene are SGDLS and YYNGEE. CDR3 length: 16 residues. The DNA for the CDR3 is TGTGCCAGCAGCGCAGAACACGGTCCGGGTGAAGATACGCAGTATTTT. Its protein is CASSAEHGPGEDTQYF. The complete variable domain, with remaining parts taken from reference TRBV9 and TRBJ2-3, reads DSGVTQTPKHLITATGQRVTLRCSPRSGDLSVYWYQQSLDQGLQFLIQYYNGEERAKGNILERFSAQQFPDLHSELNLSSLELGDSALYFCASSAEHGPGEDTQYFGPGTRLTVL.

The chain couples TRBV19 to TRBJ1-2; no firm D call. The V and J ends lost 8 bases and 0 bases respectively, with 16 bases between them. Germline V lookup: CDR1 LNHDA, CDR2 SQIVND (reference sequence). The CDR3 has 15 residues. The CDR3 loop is CASFGSAEPNYGYTF. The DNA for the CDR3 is TGTGCCAGTTTCGGGAGTGCCGAGCCTAACTATGGCTACACCTTC.

In DNA, the CDR3 is TGTGCCAGCAGTTTTTACTACAATGAGCAGTTCTTC. Residues: CASSFYYNEQFF. The chain combines TRBV28 with TRBJ2-1; D call uncertain. Germline loops: CDR1 MDHEN, CDR2 SYDVKM. V was shortened by 3 bases and J by 3 bases, with 3 bases between the two germline ends. The length of the CDR3 is 12 residues.

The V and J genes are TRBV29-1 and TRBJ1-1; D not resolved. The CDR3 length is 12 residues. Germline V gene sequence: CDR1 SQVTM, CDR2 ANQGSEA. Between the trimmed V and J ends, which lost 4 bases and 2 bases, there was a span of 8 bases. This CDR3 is CSVGRFNTEAFF. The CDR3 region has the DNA TGCAGCGTTGGACGGTTCAACACTGAAGCTTTCTTT.

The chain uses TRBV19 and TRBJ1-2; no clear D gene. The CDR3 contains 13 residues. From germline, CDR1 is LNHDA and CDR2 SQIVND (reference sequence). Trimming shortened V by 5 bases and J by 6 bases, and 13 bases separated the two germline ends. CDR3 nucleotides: TGTGCCAGTAGTTGGTCAGGTGAGAATGGCTACACCTTC. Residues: CASSWSGENGYTF.

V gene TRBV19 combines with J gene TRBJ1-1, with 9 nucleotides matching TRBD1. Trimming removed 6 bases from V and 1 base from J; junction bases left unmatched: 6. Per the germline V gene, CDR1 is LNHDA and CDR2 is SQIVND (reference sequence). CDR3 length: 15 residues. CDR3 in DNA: TGTGCCAGTAGCTATGGGACAGGGTGGAACACTGAAGCTTTCTTT. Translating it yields CASSYGTGWNTEAFF.

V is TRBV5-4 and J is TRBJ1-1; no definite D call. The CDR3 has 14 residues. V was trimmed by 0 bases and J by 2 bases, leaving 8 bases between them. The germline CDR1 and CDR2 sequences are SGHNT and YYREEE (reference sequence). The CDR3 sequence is CASSLETANTEAFF. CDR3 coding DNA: TGTGCCAGCAGCTTGGAAACGGCTAACACTGAAGCTTTCTTT.

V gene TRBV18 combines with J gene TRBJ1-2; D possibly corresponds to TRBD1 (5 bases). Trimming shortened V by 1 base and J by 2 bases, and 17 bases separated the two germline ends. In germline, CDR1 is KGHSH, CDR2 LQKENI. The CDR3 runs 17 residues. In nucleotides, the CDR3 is TGTGCCAGCTCACCACTCCATAGCAAAGGGGCGAACTATGGCTACACCTTC. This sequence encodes CASSPLHSKGANYGYTF.

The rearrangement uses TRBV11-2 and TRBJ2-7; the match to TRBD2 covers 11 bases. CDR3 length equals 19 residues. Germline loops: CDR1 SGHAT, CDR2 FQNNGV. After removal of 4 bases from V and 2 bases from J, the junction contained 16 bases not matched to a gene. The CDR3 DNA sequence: TGTGCCAGCAGCTCTATCTTGAGGCTAGCGGGGGGCCCGGCCTACGAGCAGTACTTC. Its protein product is CASSSILRLAGGPAYEQYF.

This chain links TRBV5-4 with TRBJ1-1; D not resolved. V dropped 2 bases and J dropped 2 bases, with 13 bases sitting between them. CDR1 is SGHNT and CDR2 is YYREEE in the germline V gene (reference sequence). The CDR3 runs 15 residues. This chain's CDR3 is CASSFTAAYNTEAFF. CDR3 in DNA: TGTGCCAGCAGCTTCACGGCAGCATACAACACTGAAGCTTTCTTT. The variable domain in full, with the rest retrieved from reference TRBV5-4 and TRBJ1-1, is ETGVTQSPTHLIKTRGQQVTLRCSSQSGHNTVSWYQQALGQGPQFIFQYYREEENGRGNFPPRFSGLQFPNYSSELNVNALELDDSALYLCASSFTAAYNTEAFFGQGTRLTVV.

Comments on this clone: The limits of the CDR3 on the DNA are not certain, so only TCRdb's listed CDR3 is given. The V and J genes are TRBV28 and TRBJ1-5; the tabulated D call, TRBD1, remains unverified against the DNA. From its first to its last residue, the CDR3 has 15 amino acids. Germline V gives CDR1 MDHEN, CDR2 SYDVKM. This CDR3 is CASSSSGQGNQPQHF.

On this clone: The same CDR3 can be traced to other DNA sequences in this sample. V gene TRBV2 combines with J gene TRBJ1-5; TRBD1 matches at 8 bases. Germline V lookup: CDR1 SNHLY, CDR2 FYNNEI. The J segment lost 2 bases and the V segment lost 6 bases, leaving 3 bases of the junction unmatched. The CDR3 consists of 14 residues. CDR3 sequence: CASSLTGGNQPQHF. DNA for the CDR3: TGTGCCAGCAGCCTGACAGGGGGCAATCAGCCCCAGCATTTT.

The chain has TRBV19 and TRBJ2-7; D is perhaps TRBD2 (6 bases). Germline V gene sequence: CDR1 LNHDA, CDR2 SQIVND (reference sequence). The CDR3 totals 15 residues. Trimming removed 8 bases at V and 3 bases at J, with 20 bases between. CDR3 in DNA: TGTGCCAGTGGCCCCTGGGGCCGGGGGAACTACGAGCAGTACTTC. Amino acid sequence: CASGPWGRGNYEQYF.

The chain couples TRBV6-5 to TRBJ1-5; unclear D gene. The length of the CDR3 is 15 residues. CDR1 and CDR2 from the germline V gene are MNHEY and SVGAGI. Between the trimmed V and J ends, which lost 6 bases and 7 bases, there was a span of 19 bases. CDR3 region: CASSTREWRGQPQHF. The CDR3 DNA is TGTGCCAGCAGCACTCGAGAGTGGAGAGGACAGCCCCAGCATTTT.

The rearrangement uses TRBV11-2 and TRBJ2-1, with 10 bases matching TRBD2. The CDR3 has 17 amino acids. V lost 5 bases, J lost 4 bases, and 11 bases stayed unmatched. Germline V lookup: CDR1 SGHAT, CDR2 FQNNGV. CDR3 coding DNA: TGTGCCAGCAGCCGCGGCAGCGGGAGGGCCGGATACAATGAGCAGTTCTTC. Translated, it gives CASSRGSGRAGYNEQFF.

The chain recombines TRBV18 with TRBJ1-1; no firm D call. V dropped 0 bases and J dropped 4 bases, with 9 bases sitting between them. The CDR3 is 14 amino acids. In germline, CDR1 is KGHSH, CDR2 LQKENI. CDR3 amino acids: CASSPPSGLTEAFF. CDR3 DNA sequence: TGTGCCAGCTCACCACCGTCCGGGCTCACTGAAGCTTTCTTT.